This TCR beta chain was documented in a study of PD-1 blockade in classical Hodgkin lymphoma. Study-level information: Each patient was given nivolumab 3 mg/kg through a vein every 2 weeks.

In germline, CDR1 is SGHAT, CDR2 FQNNGV. With 0 bases removed from V and 2 bases from J, the gap between germline ends came to 7 bases. There are 14 residues in the CDR3. In every patient, relapse followed autologous stem cell transplantation, while exposure to brentuximab vedotin differed. Ten or more counts support this clone. Antigen specificity is unknown. Study findings and constraints: Patients starting nivolumab under 1 year after ASCT were excluded.

The repertoire was sequenced with immunoSEQ multiplex PCR; TCRdb's copy has only in-frame clones and lacks some. In the table there are roughly 23,000 clones, roughly two thirds of which are singletons. Sample: peripheral blood mononuclear cells (PBMCs), taken at baseline. This clonotype originated in a human donor with classical Hodgkin lymphoma. The chain carries TRBV11-2 and TRBJ1-2; D is ambiguous. In DNA form, the CDR3 reads TGTGCCAGCAGCTTAGATCCAGGAAACTATGGCTACACCTTC. Translating gives CASSLDPGNYGYTF.